Following are 25 T cell receptor beta chains from one sample sequenced in a study of blood T cell repertoires in COVID-19. Profiling relied on immunoSEQ multiplex PCR, and the TCRdb table lists in-frame clones only, not all of them. The sample holds approximately 200,000 clones, roughly nine tenths seen once. Sequenced material: peripheral blood. These TCRs come from a woman between 50 and 59 years old with acute or convalescent COVID-19.

The chain employs TRBV30 and TRBJ2-2, with 7 bases that match TRBD2. The V gene's germline CDR1 is GTSNPN and CDR2 SVGIG (reference sequence). This CDR3 has 15 residues. With 2 bases clipped from V and 4 bases from J, the junction kept 7 bases outside the gene matches. CDR3: CAWSSGTGGTGELFF. In DNA form, the CDR3 reads TGTGCCTGGAGTTCCGGGACGGGGGGCACCGGGGAGCTGTTTTTT.

This clone was seen only once. Other DNA variants within this sample encode the same CDR3. This chain uses TRBV4-3 with TRBJ1-1; D possibly corresponds to TRBD1 (5 bases). This CDR3 has 15 amino acids. Germline V lookup: CDR1 LGHNA, CDR2 YSLEER. Trimming cost V 0 bases and J 1 base, with 9 bases left between them. CDR3 residues: CASSQETGWNTEAFF. CDR3 bases: TGCGCCAGCAGCCAAGAAACAGGTTGGAACACTGAAGCTTTCTTT.

This sequence joins TRBV10-3 and TRBJ2-3; perhaps TRBD2 as D (7 bases). From germline, CDR1 is ENHRY and CDR2 SYGVKD. Trimming pared 8 bases from V and 6 bases from J, leaving 15 bases between. This CDR3 contains 13 residues. The CDR3: CAIGGANADTQYF. The DNA for the CDR3 is TGTGCCATCGGGGGGGCGAATGCGGATACGCAGTATTTT.

The rearrangement links TRBV11-2 to TRBJ2-3; TRBD1 aligns across 7 bases. The CDR3 spans 15 residues. Germline-derived CDR1 and CDR2 are SGHAT and FQNNGV. The V gene end was trimmed by 3 bases and the J gene end by 2 bases; junction bases not matched to a gene: 5. CDR3 amino acids: CASSFAGTATDTQYF. The DNA for the CDR3 is TGTGCCAGCAGCTTCGCCGGGACAGCCACAGATACGCAGTATTTT.

V usage is TRBV4-3 and J usage is TRBJ1-5; the D is unclear. The CDR3 loop spans 15 amino acids. Germline CDR1 and CDR2: LGHNA and YSLEER. The germline V and J ends were trimmed by 1 base and 0 bases, with 7 bases remaining between them. CDR3 region: CASSQAVNSNQPQHF. For the CDR3, the DNA is TGCGCCAGCAGCCAAGCAGTTAATAGCAATCAGCCCCAGCATTTT.

The chain links TRBV10-3 to TRBJ1-1, with D perhaps matching TRBD1 (5 bases). V was pared by 2 bases and J by 1 base, with 8 bases between. The CDR3 sequence is 14 residues long. Germline-derived CDR1 and CDR2 are ENHRY and SYGVKD. This CDR3 is CAISETGENTEAFF. The CDR3 bases are TGTGCCATCAGTGAGACAGGAGAGAACACTGAAGCTTTCTTT.

The chain combines TRBV28 with TRBJ2-5, with D unresolved. CDR3 size: 14 residues. With 3 bases removed from V and 10 bases from J, the gap between germline ends came to 18 bases. The V gene's germline CDR1 is MDHEN and CDR2 SYDVKM. Here the CDR3 reads CASSFTPYRPNQYF. CDR3 DNA sequence: TGTGCCAGCAGTTTTACCCCGTATCGTCCTAACCAGTACTTC.

V usage is TRBV27 and J usage is TRBJ2-7; 10 bases align to TRBD1. CDR1 is MNHEY and CDR2 is SMNVEV in the germline V gene (reference sequence). The CDR3 totals 16 residues. Trimming took 0 bases from V and 4 from J; bases not matched to a gene: 6. The CDR3 is CASSLSSGQGHYEQYF. The DNA for the CDR3 is TGTGCCAGCAGTTTATCGTCGGGACAGGGGCATTACGAGCAGTACTTC.

The table lists this clone with a few counts. J is TRBJ1-4 and V is TRBV5-1; D is unresolved. The CDR3 spans 14 residues. Trimming shortened V by 4 bases and J by 5 bases, and 12 bases separated the two germline ends. Germline CDR1 and CDR2: SGHRS and YFSETQ. CDR3 region: CASSVTVPNEKLFF. In DNA, the CDR3 is TGCGCCAGCAGCGTTACGGTACCGAATGAAAAACTGTTTTTT.

The chain carries TRBV18 and TRBJ1-6; 11 positions match TRBD1. The germline V gene encodes CDR1 KGHSH and CDR2 LQKENI. There are 19 residues in the CDR3. The junction had 16 bases not matched to a gene; V was cut back by 3 bases and J by 9 bases. CDR3 amino acids: CASSPLPAGTGGRSSPLHF. DNA of the CDR3: TGTGCCAGCTCACCTCTCCCCGCAGGGACAGGGGGAAGGAGTTCACCCCTCCACTTT.

This rearrangement joins TRBV11-2 to TRBJ2-7; 7 bases agree with TRBD1. The CDR3 contains 19 residues. The junction had 19 bases not matched to a gene; V was cut back by 4 bases and J by 1 base. CDR1 is SGHAT and CDR2 is FQNNGV in the germline V gene. CDR3 sequence: CASSSRRQGYIWGSYEQYF. In nucleotides, the CDR3 is TGTGCCAGCAGCTCCCGGCGACAGGGTTACATTTGGGGATCCTACGAGCAGTACTTC.

This chain joins TRBV6-1 and TRBJ2-3; 10 bases match TRBD2. This CDR3 has 16 amino acids. J was trimmed by 4 bases and V by 2 bases; bases with no gene match: 6. Germline lookup yields CDR1 MNHNS and CDR2 SASEGT. Here the CDR3 DNA reads TGTGCCAGCAGTGAACATAGACTAGCGGGCCCAGATACGCAGTATTTT. Amino acids: CASSEHRLAGPDTQYF.

V gene TRBV30 combines with J gene TRBJ1-5, with D perhaps TRBD1 (5 bases). Trimming pared 4 bases from V and 7 bases from J, leaving 14 bases between. This CDR3 is 13 amino acids long. Germline lookup yields CDR1 GTSNPN and CDR2 SVGIG (reference sequence). CDR3 sequence reads: CAWTAGGEQPQHF. The CDR3 DNA reads TGTGCCTGGACCGCCGGGGGGGAACAGCCCCAGCATTTT.

This clone has only one observation. The gene calls are TRBV6-5 and TRBJ1-3, with D perhaps matching TRBD1 (6 bases). V was cut by 5 bases and J by 5 bases, with 13 bases left in between. The CDR3 totals 14 residues. CDR1 and CDR2 from the germline V gene are MNHEY and SVGAGI. The CDR3 DNA reads as TGTGCCAGCAGTAGACGACAGGCCAGAAACACCATATATTTT. Translated, it gives CASSRRQARNTIYF.

In nucleotides, the CDR3 is TGTGCCACCATATGCAGGGCCCGCTTCGCCTACGAGCAGTACTTC. Translating it yields CATICRARFAYEQYF. The genes are TRBV24-1 and TRBJ2-7; a possible D gene is TRBD1 (5 bases). Per germline, CDR1 KGHDR and CDR2 SFDVKD. CDR3 size: 15 residues. V lost 8 bases to trimming and J lost 2 bases, with 18 bases between them.

The chain couples TRBV21-1 to TRBJ1-4; no check of the table's D call, TRBD1, against the DNA was made. TRBV21-1 is labeled a pseudogene. The CDR3 sequence is 14 residues long. The CDR3 DNA follows: TGTGCCAGCAGCGACCGGGACAGGGGCGAAAAACTGTTTTTT. This sequence encodes CASSDRDRGEKLFF.

The chain has TRBV5-1 and TRBJ2-1; TRBD2 might be the D (6 bases). The V gene lost 4 bases and the J gene lost 2 bases, with 10 bases spanning the gap. This CDR3 is 14 amino acids long. CDR1 and CDR2 (germline): SGHRS, YFSETQ. Here the CDR3 reads CASSELAPYNEQFF. CDR3 coding DNA: TGCGCCAGCAGCGAGCTAGCGCCCTACAATGAGCAGTTCTTC.

The rearrangement uses TRBV24-1 and TRBJ2-3, with 7 bases lining up with TRBD2. The CDR3 covers 15 residues. With 7 bases clipped from V and 1 base from J, the junction kept 7 bases outside the gene matches. Germline values: CDR1 KGHDR, CDR2 SFDVKD. The CDR3 spells CATRMSGAGTDTQYF. The CDR3 coding sequence is TGTGCCACCAGGATGAGCGGGGCGGGCACAGATACGCAGTATTTT.

The rearrangement joins TRBV7-9 to TRBJ2-7; TRBD1 matches at 7 bases. The CDR3 totals 14 residues. Germline-derived CDR1 and CDR2 are SEHNR and FQNEAQ (reference sequence). Trimming took 4 bases from V and 2 from J; bases not matched to a gene: 5. CDR3 loop: CASSSPQGAYEQYF. The CDR3 region has the DNA TGTGCCAGCAGCTCACCCCAGGGGGCCTACGAGCAGTACTTC.

The chain employs TRBV5-1 and TRBJ2-7; D might be TRBD2 (6 bases). The V gene lost 3 bases and the J gene lost 5 bases, with 18 bases spanning the gap. The CDR3 length is 15 residues. CDR1 is SGHRS and CDR2 is YFSETQ in the germline V gene. CDR3 coding DNA: TGCGCCAGCAGCTACGGACCGGGAGTTGAAGACGAGCAGTACTTC. This gives the protein CASSYGPGVEDEQYF.

This clone was picked up a small number of times. The chain carries TRBV7-2 and TRBJ2-2, with 8 bases fitting TRBD2. The J segment lost 1 base and the V segment lost 4 bases, leaving 5 bases of the junction unmatched. The CDR3 runs 16 residues. CDR1 SGHTA and CDR2 FQGNSA come from the germline V gene. The CDR3 here is CASSSRSGRNTGELFF. The DNA of the CDR3 is TGTGCCAGCAGCTCCCGGAGCGGGAGGAACACCGGGGAGCTGTTTTTT.

The gene calls are TRBV15 and TRBJ1-2; D not certain. Per the germline V gene, CDR1 is LNHNV and CDR2 is YYDKDF (reference sequence). The ends were cut back, 0 bases at V and 2 bases at J, with 10 bases in the middle. CDR3 length equals 15 residues. Here the CDR3 reads CATSRDRTENYGYTF. The CDR3 region has the DNA TGTGCCACCAGCAGAGATCGAACGGAGAACTATGGCTACACCTTC.

This chain links TRBV19 with TRBJ1-1; D perhaps matches TRBD1 (5 bases). Between the trimmed V and J ends, which lost 7 bases and 3 bases, there was a span of 15 bases. CDR1 and CDR2 from the germline V gene are LNHDA and SQIVND (reference sequence). The CDR3 is made up of 14 amino acids. CDR3 region: CASNGGGGYTEAFF. CDR3 nucleotides: TGTGCCAGTAATGGCGGGGGGGGTTACACTGAAGCTTTCTTT.

The rearrangement joins TRBV6-5 to TRBJ1-2; possible D gene TRBD1, 6 bases. Germline V gene lookup returns CDR1 MNHEY and CDR2 SVGAGI. Trimming left V 6 bases short and J 4 bases short, with 15 bases between. CDR3 length equals 14 residues. DNA of the CDR3: TGTGCCAGCAGGCCCGGGACATTAGTCTATGGCTACACCTTC. Its translation: CASRPGTLVYGYTF.

This clone has more than one count but fewer than ten. The gene calls are TRBV7-2 and TRBJ1-4, with 9 bases aligning to TRBD1. V shed 5 bases, J shed 6 bases, and the junction held 4 bases outside the gene matches. The germline V gene has CDR1 SGHTA and CDR2 FQGNSA. The CDR3 totals 14 residues. DNA of the CDR3: TGTGCCAGCAGCCTGACAGGGGGGGATGAAAAACTGTTTTTT. This encodes CASSLTGGDEKLFF.